Listed below are T cell receptor beta chains from one sample, sequenced in a study of response to subunit inactivated influenza vaccine. TCRdb called the RT-PCR reads again in MiXCR, with one record for every CDR3 protein. Of about 700,000 distinct CDR3 sequences detected, 12% to 15% appear once; the ten largest clones hold 7.5% to 8%. The input for sequencing was PBMCs from blood, taken 14 days before vaccination. These receptors were collected from a man aged 50-59 years who received an inactivated influenza vaccine. Each CDR3 is given with its conserved first and last residue.

TRBJ2-7,TRBV6-5,CASSYELAGDEQYF
TRBJ1-6,TRBV30,CAWGGTNNSPLHF
TRBJ2-7,TRBV28,CASSPRSLAGGGYEQYF
TRBJ2-1,TRBV4-2,CASSQGMADEQFF
TRBJ2-7,TRBV20-1,CSAGGTSGRNGVDYEQYF
TRBJ2-1,TRBV6-5,CASSYSRGRSEQFF
TRBJ2-7,TRBV4-3,CASSVGSASYEQYF
TRBJ1-5,TRBV7-9,CASSWDRQGYQPQHF
TRBJ2-5,TRBV7-2,CASSPGTSWGYETQYF
TRBJ2-1,TRBV5-1,CASSLEFEVGGGRLYF
TRBJ2-5,TRBV7-9,CASSRWAKAQETQYF
TRBJ1-5,TRBV4-1,CASSLDTRNQPQHF
TRBJ2-1,TRBV3-1,CASSQVGGEQFF
TRBJ1-5,TRBV9,CASNRQGGNQPQHF
TRBJ1-2,TRBV5-4,CASSLTGGNYGYTF
TRBJ2-2,TRBV10-2,CASSESGGTTGELSF
TRBJ1-2,TRBV4-2,CASSQDRAGGYGYTF
TRBJ2-5,TRBV24-1,CATSVGGLAGAGETQYF
TRBJ1-3,TRBV3-1,CASSQDTAGNTIYF
TRBJ2-1,TRBV29-1,CSVDFGNYNEQFF
TRBJ1-5,TRBV7-9,CASSLMGGDQPQHF
TRBJ2-7,TRBV5-1,CASSLGQGSWSEQYF
TRBJ2-7,TRBV9,CASSLSDRLGYEQYF
TRBJ2-1,TRBV7-9,CASSLLAGGNEQFF
TRBJ2-5,TRBV30,CAWTKLGETQYF
TRBJ2-7,TRBV7-9,CASSFRGQGDYEQYF
TRBJ2-5,TRBV12-3/TRBV12-4,CASRHTSEETQYF
TRBJ2-1,TRBV7-9,CASSLASGTSYNEQFF
TRBJ2-2,TRBV11-1,CASSLGWTSGTNTGELFF
TRBJ2-7,TRBV5-1,CASSLLNRESEQYF
TRBJ2-5,TRBV5-1,CASRSYGAQGETQYF
TRBJ2-1,TRBV4-2,CASSLLEIRNNEQFF
TRBJ2-1,TRBV6-2/TRBV6-3,CASSYWGGLTTYNEQFF
TRBJ2-1,TRBV20-1,CSARVGGLAGVNEQFF
TRBJ2-7,TRBV2,CASSDATYYEQYF
TRBJ2-3,TRBV4-3,CASSQQATSGRAFTDTQYF
TRBJ2-5,TRBV20-1,CSASLPGVQETQYF
TRBJ2-3,TRBV20-1,CSAKDSNTDTQYF
TRBJ2-2,TRBV20-1,CSARDRAHTGELFF
TRBJ2-7,TRBV20-1,CSARDRSMTGQVHEQYF
TRBJ2-4,TRBV11-2,CASSLTGRDIQYF
TRBJ1-2,TRBV10-3,CAIMVGGASYGYTF
TRBJ1-3,TRBV5-1,CASSPDGSGNTIYF
TRBJ1-4,TRBV11-2,CASSLETKKNEKLFF
TRBJ1-1,TRBV6-2/TRBV6-3,CASTSPISLNTEAFF
TRBJ1-5,TRBV4-2,CVSSQDGKGTQPQHF
TRBJ1-2,TRBV5-1,CASRSDREINGYTF
TRBJ2-5,TRBV20-1,CSATQSNNLGTQYF
TRBJ2-1,TRBV20-1,CSAPPRGLAGGLSYNEQFF
TRBJ2-5,TRBV20-1,CSARDGGRVQETQYF
TRBJ2-7,TRBV11-2,CASSPSRVFIHEQYF
TRBJ2-4,TRBV7-9,CASSLAGTRQNIQYF
TRBJ2-7,TRBV20-1,CSARVGAERDYEQYF
TRBJ1-4,TRBV7-2,CASSLVGARRFNEKLFF